The 13 T cell receptor beta chains below all came from one sample that was sequenced in a study of neoadjuvant anti-PD-1 for oral cavity cancer. Assay: immunoSEQ multiplex PCR; the TCRdb copy retains only in-frame clones and omits some. The table records nearly 7,000 clones, 72% of them present only once. The material sequenced was PBMCs, taken before nivolumab (anti-PD-1) treatment. These receptors came from a person between 35 and 79 years old with oral cavity squamous cell carcinoma.

The chain recombines TRBV2 with TRBJ1-5; no clear D. The CDR3 sequence is 13 residues long. V dropped 5 bases and J dropped 0 bases, with 5 bases sitting between them. CDR1 and CDR2 (germline): SNHLY, FYNNEI. CDR3 sequence reads: CASSSYSNQPQHF. The CDR3 DNA reads as TGTGCCAGCAGTAGCTATAGCAATCAGCCCCAGCATTTT. Combining the CDR3 with reference TRBV2 and TRBJ1-5 gives the whole variable domain EPEVTQTPSHQVTQMGQEVILRCVPISNHLYFYWYRQILGQKVEFLVSFYNNEISEKSEIFDDQFSVERPDGSNFTLKIRSTKLEDSAMYFCASSSYSNQPQHFGDGTRLSIL.

The V and J genes are TRBV29-1 and TRBJ1-1; 8 bases are a match to TRBD1. The J segment lost 4 bases and the V segment lost 7 bases, leaving 8 bases of the junction unmatched. The CDR3 sequence is 13 residues long. The germline V gene encodes CDR1 SQVTM and CDR2 ANQGSEA. In nucleotides, the CDR3 is TGCAGCGCCGGACAGGGAGGCCCCACTGAAGCTTTCTTT. Protein product: CSAGQGGPTEAFF.

The chain employs TRBV4-2 and TRBJ1-1, with no clear D. CDR1 LGHNA and CDR2 YNFKEQ come from the germline V gene. The CDR3 extends over 17 amino acids. The ends were cut back, 0 bases at V and 9 bases at J, with 23 bases in the middle. The CDR3 sequence is CASSQDRTGPSGKKAFF. The CDR3 DNA follows: TGTGCCAGCAGCCAAGATCGCACTGGGCCGTCCGGGAAAAAAGCTTTCTTT.

The chain joins TRBV27 to TRBJ2-3; the D is unclear. This CDR3 is 15 amino acids long. Germline values: CDR1 MNHEY, CDR2 SMNVEV (reference sequence). Trimming took off 2 bases at V and 1 base at J, with 10 bases between the two ends. The CDR3 sequence: CASSLALGGTDTQYF. For the CDR3, the DNA is TGTGCCAGCAGTTTAGCTCTAGGTGGCACAGATACGCAGTATTTT.

The chain uses TRBV7-2 and TRBJ2-1; 9 bases are shared with TRBD1. This CDR3 has 15 amino acids. V was pared by 1 base and J by 4 bases, with 2 bases of the junction left unmatched. CDR1 SGHTA and CDR2 FQGNSA come from the germline V gene. CDR3 coding DNA: TGTGCCAGCAGCTTAGGACAGGGGGGTTACAATGAGCAGTTCTTC. This gives the protein CASSLGQGGYNEQFF.

This clone came up once. The chain has TRBV4-2 and TRBJ1-5, with D possibly matching TRBD1 (5 bases). CDR3 length: 15 amino acids. Trimming pared 4 bases from V and 3 bases from J, leaving 13 bases between. Germline-derived CDR1 and CDR2 are LGHNA and YNFKEQ. CDR3 loop: CASSPSGANNQPQHF. The CDR3 bases are TGTGCCAGCAGCCCATCCGGGGCCAACAATCAGCCCCAGCATTTT.

This clone showed up just once. In DNA, the CDR3 is TGTGCCAGCAGCCCGTCGGGACAGAACTACGAGCAGTACTTC. It codes for CASSPSGQNYEQYF. The rearrangement uses TRBV7-6 and TRBJ2-7; TRBD1 matches at 7 bases. V was clipped by 5 bases and J by 3 bases; unmatched bases: 7. Germline CDR1 is SGHVS and CDR2 is FNYEAQ. This CDR3 is built from 14 residues.

The chain employs TRBV19 and TRBJ2-3, with 9 bases that match TRBD1. Germline V CDR1 and CDR2: LNHDA, SQIVND (reference sequence). The CDR3 covers 14 residues. Trimming took 5 bases from V and 0 from J; bases not matched to a gene: 0. CDR3 DNA sequence: TGTGCCAGTAGTGACAGGGGGAGCACAGATACGCAGTATTTT. Protein product: CASSDRGSTDTQYF.

The CDR3: CASSLRRGEQYF. CDR3 DNA: TGTGCCAGCAGTTTAAGGAGGGGGGAGCAGTACTTC. The chain employs TRBV27 and TRBJ2-7; the D gene could be TRBD1 or TRBD2 (6 bases each). The germline gives CDR1 MNHEY, CDR2 SMNVEV (reference sequence). V was cut by 2 bases and J by 7 bases, with 9 bases left in between. The CDR3 spans 12 residues.

To note about this clone: This CDR3 is also generated by other DNA sequences in the sample. The chain employs TRBV15 and TRBJ2-5, with TRBD2 as a possible D gene (5 bases). CDR3 size: 14 residues. CDR1 and CDR2 from the germline V gene are LNHNV and YYDKDF (reference sequence). Trimming took off 0 bases at V and 2 bases at J, with 7 bases between the two ends. The CDR3 DNA sequence: TGTGCCACCAGCAGAGATCCGGGGCAAGAGACCCAGTACTTC. Translation: CATSRDPGQETQYF. Full variable domain (missing parts from reference TRBV15 and TRBJ2-5): DAMVIQNPRYQVTQFGKPVTLSCSQTLNHNVMYWYQQKSSQAPKLLFHYYDKDFNNEADTPDNFQSRRPNTSFCFLDIRSPGLGDTAMYLCATSRDPGQETQYFGPGTRLLVL.

The genes are TRBV11-1 and TRBJ1-1; D unresolved. The CDR3 totals 13 residues. The germline CDR1 and CDR2 sequences are SGHAT and FQDESV (reference sequence). V dropped 3 bases and J dropped 1 base, with 6 bases sitting between them. The CDR3 sequence is CASSFDWNTEAFF. The CDR3, as DNA: TGTGCCAGCAGCTTTGACTGGAACACTGAAGCTTTCTTT.

This clone was picked up a small number of times. The gene calls are TRBV7-9 and TRBJ2-5; D is undetermined. The CDR3 totals 13 residues. Germline V gene sequence: CDR1 SEHNR, CDR2 FQNEAQ (reference sequence). With 1 base removed from V and 4 bases from J, the gap between germline ends came to 7 bases. The CDR3 coding sequence is TGTGCCAGCAGCTTAGTGATGAGAGAGACCCAGTACTTC. Protein sequence: CASSLVMRETQYF.

The chain employs TRBV7-2 and TRBJ2-7, with D possibly being TRBD1 (5 bases). Trimming stripped 1 base from V and 3 bases from J, with 10 bases between. CDR1 SGHTA and CDR2 FQGNSA come from the germline V gene. The CDR3 totals 14 residues. The DNA of the CDR3 is TGTGCCAGCAGCTTAGGGCGACAGAGCTACGAGCAGTACTTC. Its translation: CASSLGRQSYEQYF.